This TCR beta chain was recorded in a study of cytomegalovirus exposure and HLA in healthy donors. Per germline, CDR1 SEHNR and CDR2 FQNEAQ (reference sequence). Trimming removed 2 bases from V and 2 bases from J; junction bases left unmatched: 9. The CDR3 sequence is 17 residues long. It was with 60 Vbeta and 13 Jbeta primers that the PCR ran. This table comes from immunoSEQ multiplex PCR, and its TCRdb copy is limited to in-frame clones, with some not included. The profile shows around 130,000 clones, approximately 86% of them singletons. Sequencing input: PBMCs. The rearrangement joins TRBV7-9 to TRBJ2-1; 7 bases line up with TRBD2. The sequence was collected from a middle-aged woman in good health and CMV-seronegative. As DNA, the CDR3 is TGTGCCAGCAGCTTAATGCGCGGGAGCGTCGCCTACAATGAGCAGTTCTTC. Translated, it gives CASSLMRGSVAYNEQFF.